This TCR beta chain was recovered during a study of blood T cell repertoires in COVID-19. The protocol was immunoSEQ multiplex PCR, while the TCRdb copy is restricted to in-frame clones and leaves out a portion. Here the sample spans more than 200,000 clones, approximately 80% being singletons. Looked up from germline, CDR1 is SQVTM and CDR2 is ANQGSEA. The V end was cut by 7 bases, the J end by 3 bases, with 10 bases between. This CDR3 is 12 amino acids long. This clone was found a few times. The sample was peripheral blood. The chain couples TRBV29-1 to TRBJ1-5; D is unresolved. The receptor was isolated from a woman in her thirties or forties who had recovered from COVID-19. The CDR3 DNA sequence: TGCAGCGGCGGCGGGTACAATCAGCCCCAGCATTTT. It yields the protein CSGGGYNQPQHF.